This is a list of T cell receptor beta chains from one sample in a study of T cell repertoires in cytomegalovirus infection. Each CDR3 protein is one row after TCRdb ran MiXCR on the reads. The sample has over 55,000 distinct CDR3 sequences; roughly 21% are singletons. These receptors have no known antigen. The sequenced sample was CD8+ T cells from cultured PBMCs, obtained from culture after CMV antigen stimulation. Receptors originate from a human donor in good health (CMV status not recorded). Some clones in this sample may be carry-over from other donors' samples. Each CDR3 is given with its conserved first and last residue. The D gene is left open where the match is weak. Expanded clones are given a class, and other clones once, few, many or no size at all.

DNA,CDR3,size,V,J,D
TGTGCCAGCAGCTTATACCCCGACGGCCAAGAGACCCAGTACTTC,CASSLYPDGQETQYF,.,TRBV7-2,TRBJ2-5,.
TGCGCCAGCAGCCAAGATCCAGGGACAGACTATGGCTACACCTTC,CASSQDPGTDYGYTF,few,TRBV4-1,TRBJ1-2,TRBD1
TGTGCCAGCAGTTTCCCAGGGTTTGGTTCACCCCTCCACTTT,CASSFPGFGSPLHF,few,TRBV5-5,TRBJ1-6,.
TGTGCCAGCAGTTTATCAAGTTGGTTGGGGGACACTGAAGCTTTCTTT,CASSLSSWLGDTEAFF,few,TRBV27,TRBJ1-1,.
TGTGCCACCAGCAGAGATGCAATTGGACAGGGGACTGAAGCTTTCTTT,CATSRDAIGQGTEAFF,.,TRBV15,TRBJ1-1,TRBD1
TGTGCCATCAGTGGGCGAGCAACGATGGAGAACACCGGGGAGCTGTTTTTT,CAISGRATMENTGELFF,few,TRBV10-3,TRBJ2-2,.
TGTGCCAGCAGCTCAACAGGGGGATTAAAAAACATTCAGTACTTC,CASSSTGGLKNIQYF,few,TRBV7-2,TRBJ2-4,TRBD1
TGTGCCATCAGTGAGTCCGACGGTGGGGATACTGGAAACACCATATATTTT,CAISESDGGDTGNTIYF,many,TRBV10-3,TRBJ1-3,.
TGTGCCAGCAGCCAAGACAGAACTGAAGCTTTCTTT,CASSQDRTEAFF,.,TRBV4-2,TRBJ1-1,.
TGTGCCAGCAGCTTACAGGGAGTATACGCAGATACGCAGTATTTT,CASSLQGVYADTQYF,many,TRBV7-2,TRBJ2-3,.
TGTGCCAGCAGCCTGACAGGGGGCGCGGGGAACACTGAAGCTTTCTTT,CASSLTGGAGNTEAFF,few,TRBV6-5,TRBJ1-1,TRBD1
TGCAGCGTTGAAGGTGAGACTAGCGGGGGGCATAGCTCCTACAATGAGCAGTTCTTC,CSVEGETSGGHSSYNEQFF,.,TRBV29-1,TRBJ2-1,TRBD2
TGTGCCAGCAGCTTAGGCCTAGCTGTGGAGACCCAGTACTTC,CASSLGLAVETQYF,few,TRBV7-2,TRBJ2-5,.
TGTGCCAGCAGTGAACAGGGCCTATTCTTAAGCTACACCTTC,CASSEQGLFLSYTF,.,TRBV27,TRBJ1-2,.
TGTGCCAGCAGTTTATTCCTGGGGGGGGCCAACGTCCTGACTTTC,CASSLFLGGANVLTF,.,TRBV27,TRBJ2-6,.
TGTGCCAGCAGCCCACCCGGACTAGCGGGGGTGTATGAGCAGTTCTTC,CASSPPGLAGVYEQFF,.,TRBV28,TRBJ2-1,TRBD2
TGTGCCAGCAGCTTAACTATCCTAGACGAGCAGTACTTC,CASSLTILDEQYF,.,TRBV7-2,TRBJ2-7,.
TGTGCCAGCAGCTCCGGCCCGGCTAATTCACCCCTCCACTTT,CASSSGPANSPLHF,.,TRBV7-9,TRBJ1-6,.
TGTGCCATCAGGGATAGGGACGGACCCTACGAGCAGTACTTC,CAIRDRDGPYEQYF,few,TRBV10-3,TRBJ2-7,.
TGTGCCAGCTCACTTCGGACTAGCGGGGGGGCACTGAGCACAGATACGCAGTATTTT,CASSLRTSGGALSTDTQYF,.,TRBV18,TRBJ2-3,TRBD2
TGTGCCAGCACTCCGGGACAGGGCTACGAGCAGTACTTC,CASTPGQGYEQYF,.,TRBV12-3/TRBV12-4,TRBJ2-7,TRBD1
TGTGCCAGCAGCCCATTCCGACTTTGGGACGAGCAGTACTTC,CASSPFRLWDEQYF,few,TRBV7-6,TRBJ2-7,.
TGTGCCAGCAGCTTAGGGTCAAATTCCTATGGCTACACCTTC,CASSLGSNSYGYTF,.,TRBV7-9,TRBJ1-2,.